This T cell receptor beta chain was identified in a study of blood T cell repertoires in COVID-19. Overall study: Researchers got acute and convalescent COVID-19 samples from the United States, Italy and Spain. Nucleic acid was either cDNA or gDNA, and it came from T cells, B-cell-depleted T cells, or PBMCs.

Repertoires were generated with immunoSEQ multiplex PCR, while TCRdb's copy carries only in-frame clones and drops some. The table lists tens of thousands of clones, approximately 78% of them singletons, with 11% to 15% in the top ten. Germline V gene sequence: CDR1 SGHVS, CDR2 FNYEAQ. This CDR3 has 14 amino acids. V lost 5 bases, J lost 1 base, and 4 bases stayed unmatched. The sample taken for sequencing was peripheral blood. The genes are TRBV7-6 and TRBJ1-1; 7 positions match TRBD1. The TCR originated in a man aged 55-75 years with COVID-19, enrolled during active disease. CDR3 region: CASSEQGGNTEAFF. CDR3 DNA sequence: TGTGCCAGCAGCGAGCAGGGGGGGAACACTGAAGCTTTCTTT.